A selection of T cell receptor beta chains follows, all from one sample in a study of T cell responses to AZD1222 COVID-19 vaccine. The table came from immunoSEQ multiplex PCR; TCRdb's copy has only in-frame clones and leaves some out. This table has approximately 140,000 clones, about 89% appearing once. Sequenced material: peripheral blood, taken on day 0 of AZD1222 vaccination. The receptors shown here come from an adult in good health. Each CDR3 is given with its conserved first and last residue. D genes are given only for firm matches. The size of a clone is reported for some rows only, either as once, few or many, or as a class for expanded clones.

>TRBJ1-1|-|-|TRBV6-5
TGTGCCAGCAGTACTCAGGGTAACTCAGGCACTGAAGCTTTCTTT
CASSTQGNSGTEAFF
>TRBJ2-7|-|TRBD2|TRBV4-1
TGCGCCAGCAGCCAAGAGGGGGCTAGCGGGATTTACGAGCAGTACTTC
CASSQEGASGIYEQYF
>TRBJ1-5|-|TRBD1|TRBV28
TGTGCCAGCAGTCGGGACAGGGTACCGCCCCAGCATTTT
CASSRDRVPPQHF
>TRBJ1-4|-|TRBD1|TRBV6-4
TGTGCCAGCAGTCCGACAGGGGACTCTAATGAAAAACTGTTTTTT
CASSPTGDSNEKLFF
>TRBJ2-7|-|-|TRBV6-5
TGTGCCAGCAGTCACCGGGACGAAAGGAGCGAGCAGTACTTC
CASSHRDERSEQYF
>TRBJ1-3|-|-|TRBV20-1
TGCAGTGCTAGAGATAGGGGCACCATATATTTT
CSARDRGTIYF
>TRBJ2-2|-|TRBD2|TRBV28
TGTGCCAGCACCACCTCCGGGACTAGAGTTGCCGGGGAGCTGTTTTTT
CASTTSGTRVAGELFF
>TRBJ1-6|-|-|TRBV7-3
TGTGCCAGCAGCTTAACTACAGGAGATTCACCCCTCCACTTT
CASSLTTGDSPLHF
>TRBJ1-5|-|-|TRBV6-6
TGTGCCAGCAGTTACGAACAGGGAAGTTATCAGCCCCAGCATTTT
CASSYEQGSYQPQHF
>TRBJ1-3|-|-|TRBV28
TGTGCCAGCAATCGGCCCCAAAACTCTGGAAACACCATATATTTT
CASNRPQNSGNTIYF
>TRBJ2-3|-|TRBD2|TRBV28
TGTGCCAGCAGTTTCAGTGGGGTATGGACTAGCGGGAGAGGCACAGATACGCAGTATTTT
CASSFSGVWTSGRGTDTQYF
>TRBJ2-4|-|-|TRBV9
TGTGCCAGCAGCCCTCGGGGCGGAGCCAAAAACATTCAGTACTTC
CASSPRGGAKNIQYF
>TRBJ2-4|-|-|TRBV5-8
TGTGCCAGCAGCTTGGAGACTGGACGGGTTCAGTACTTC
CASSLETGRVQYF
>TRBJ1-3|-|-|TRBV7-9
TGTGCCAGCAGCGATACAGGGTCTAGAAACACCATATATTTT
CASSDTGSRNTIYF
>TRBJ1-1|-|-|TRBV6-4
TGTGCCAGCAGTGCCCGGGGGGGTAGGACTGAAGCTTTCTTT
CASSARGGRTEAFF
>TRBJ1-2|-|-|TRBV28
TGTGCCAGCAGTGTATCCCTTCTGGGCTACACCTTC
CASSVSLLGYTF
>TRBJ1-4|-|-|TRBV5-5
TGTGCCAGCAGCTCCGGGACGGAGAATGAAAAACTGTTTTTT
CASSSGTENEKLFF
>TRBJ1-1|-|-|TRBV6-5
TGTGCCAGCAGTTTCCGCACAGGTAACACTGAAGCTTTCTTT
CASSFRTGNTEAFF
>TRBJ2-1|once|-|TRBV6-4
TGTGCCAGCAGTGACACGGACAGAGGAAATGAGCAGTTCTTC
CASSDTDRGNEQFF
>TRBJ1-1|-|TRBD1|TRBV13
TGTGCCAGCAGCCCCCCAGGGGGGCCGTTGGCGGGCACTGAAGCTTTCTTT
CASSPPGGPLAGTEAFF
>TRBJ2-6|-|TRBD2|TRBV7-7
TGTGCCAGCAGCCCTGGACTAGCGGGAGACCGTTTTTACCCTGGGGCCAACGTCCTGACTTTC
CASSPGLAGDRFYPGANVLTF
>TRBJ1-1|-|TRBD1|TRBV7-8
TGTGCCAGCAGCTTTGACAGGGACACTGAAGCTTTCTTT
CASSFDRDTEAFF
>TRBJ2-7|-|TRBD2|TRBV19
TGTGCCAGTAGTCCGACGACTAGCGGGAGTGGCTACGAGCAGTACTTC
CASSPTTSGSGYEQYF
>TRBJ1-1|-|-|TRBV6-2/TRBV6-3
TGTGCCAGCAGTTACCCAAGACAACTGAACACTGAAGCTTTCTTT
CASSYPRQLNTEAFF
>TRBJ2-1|-|-|TRBV5-1
TGCGCCAGCAGCGGAGGGCCCGGAAACAATGAGCAGTTCTTC
CASSGGPGNNEQFF
>TRBJ2-1|-|TRBD2|TRBV28
TGTGCCAGCAGTTCCCCGGGGACTAGCGGATACAATGAGCAGTTCTTC
CASSSPGTSGYNEQFF
>TRBJ2-6|once|-|TRBV7-7
TGTGCCAGCAGCCCTGTCGTCTCTGGGGCCAACGTCCTGACTTTC
CASSPVVSGANVLTF
>TRBJ2-5|-|-|TRBV5-5
TGTGCCAGCAGGGGACGGTCTTTACAAGAGACCCAGTACTTC
CASRGRSLQETQYF
>TRBJ2-3|-|-|TRBV11-2
TGTGCCAGCAGCTTGACTCGGTTATTCACAGATACGCAGTATTTT
CASSLTRLFTDTQYF
>TRBJ2-3|-|-|TRBV11-2
TGTGCCAGCAGCTTATTGGTGACCGATACGCAGTATTTT
CASSLLVTDTQYF
>TRBJ1-4|-|TRBD1|TRBV5-1
TGCGCCAGCAGCTTGGGGTCCCGGGACAGGGGGTTCGATGAAAAACTGTTTTTT
CASSLGSRDRGFDEKLFF
>TRBJ2-1|-|TRBD2|TRBV3-1/TRBV3-2
TGTGCCAGCAGCCACCTGATGACTAGCGGGAGTTCGAATGAGCAGTTCTTC
CASSHLMTSGSSNEQFF
>TRBJ1-5|-|-|TRBV28
TGTGCCAGCAGTCGACAGTTCAATCAGCCCCAGCATTTT
CASSRQFNQPQHF